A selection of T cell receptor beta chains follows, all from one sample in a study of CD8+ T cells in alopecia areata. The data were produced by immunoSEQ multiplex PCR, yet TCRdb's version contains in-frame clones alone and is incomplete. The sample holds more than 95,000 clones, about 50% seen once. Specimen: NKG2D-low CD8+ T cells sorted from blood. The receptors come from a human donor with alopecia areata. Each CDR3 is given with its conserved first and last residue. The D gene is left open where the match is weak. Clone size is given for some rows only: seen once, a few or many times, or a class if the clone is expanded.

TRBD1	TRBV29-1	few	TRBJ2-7	TGCAGCGGTAGGGACAGCTACGAGCAGTACTTC	CSGRDSYEQYF
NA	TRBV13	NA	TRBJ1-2	TGTGCCAGCAGCTTAGGCAGGGAGGGGGTACTCTATGGCTACACCTTC	CASSLGREGVLYGYTF
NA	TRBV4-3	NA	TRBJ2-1	TGCGCCAGCAGCCGAATGGGCCTGGACAATGAGCAGTTCTTC	CASSRMGLDNEQFF
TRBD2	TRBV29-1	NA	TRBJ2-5	TGCAGCGCAGTAGCGGGATCGCATGAGACCCAGTACTTC	CSAVAGSHETQYF
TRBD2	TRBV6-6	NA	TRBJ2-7	TGTGCCAGCAGCTTACTAGCGGGAGGAGTCGAGCAGTACTTC	CASSLLAGGVEQYF
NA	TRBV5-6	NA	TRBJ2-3	TGTGCCAGCAGCTTGCGGGCCCTAGAAAACACAGATACGCAGTATTTT	CASSLRALENTDTQYF
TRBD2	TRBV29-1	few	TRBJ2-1	TGCAGCGCCGATGGAGCGGGGGACAAGGATGAGCAGTTCTTC	CSADGAGDKDEQFF
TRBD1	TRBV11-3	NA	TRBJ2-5	TGTGCCAGCAGCTTGGGACAGGAGCTGGCGCAAGAGACCCAGTACTTC	CASSLGQELAQETQYF
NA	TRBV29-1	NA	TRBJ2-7	TGCAGCGTTGCCCCGGGCAGACTCTTGGAGCAGTACTTC	CSVAPGRLLEQYF
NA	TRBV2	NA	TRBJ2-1	TGTGCCAGCTCCTCCAACAGGGAGAGGAATGAGCAGTTCTTC	CASSSNRERNEQFF
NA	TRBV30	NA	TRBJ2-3	TGTGCCTGGACGACAGATACGCAGTATTTT	CAWTTDTQYF
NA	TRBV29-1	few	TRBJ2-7	TGCAGCGTTGAGTTGGGCCAGGTGAAGTACTTC	CSVELGQVKYF
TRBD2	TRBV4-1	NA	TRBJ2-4	TGCGCCAGCAGCCATTCTAGCGGAGACGTCATTCAGTACTTC	CASSHSSGDVIQYF
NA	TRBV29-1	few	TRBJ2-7	TGCAGCGTTGAAGATTACCCCCCCGAGCAGTACTTC	CSVEDYPPEQYF
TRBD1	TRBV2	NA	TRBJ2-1	TGTGCCAGCAGGCCGGGGACAGGGCTCAATGAGCAGTTCTTC	CASRPGTGLNEQFF
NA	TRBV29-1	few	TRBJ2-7	TGCAGCGTTGAAGAGACAGGGAGGAATATAGGGCAGTACTTC	CSVEETGRNIGQYF
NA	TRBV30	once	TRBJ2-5	TGTGCCTGGAGTACGCTTGGAGAGACCCAGTACTTC	CAWSTLGETQYF
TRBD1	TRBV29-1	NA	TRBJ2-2	TGCAGCGTGCCCCTGGACAGGCCCAACACCGGGGAGCTGTTTTTT	CSVPLDRPNTGELFF
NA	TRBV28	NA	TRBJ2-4	TGTGCCAGCAAAAGTCTCAGGGTTGAGGCCAAAAACATTCAGTACTTC	CASKSLRVEAKNIQYF
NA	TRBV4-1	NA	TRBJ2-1	TGCGCCAGCAGCCAAGGGGCCTCCTACAATGAGCAGTTCTTC	CASSQGASYNEQFF
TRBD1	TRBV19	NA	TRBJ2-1	TGTGCCAGTACCACAGGGGTCTTCTACAATGAGCAGTTCTTC	CASTTGVFYNEQFF
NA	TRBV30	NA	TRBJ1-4	TGTGCCTGGAGGGAAGCCGGGGTCAAACTGTTTTTT	CAWREAGVKLFF
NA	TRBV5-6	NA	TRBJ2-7	TGTGCCAGCAGCTCCGGGACAACCTACGAGCAGTACTTC	CASSSGTTYEQYF
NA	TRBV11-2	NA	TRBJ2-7	TGTGCCAGCAGGTCCGACAACCCCGAGCAGTACTTC	CASRSDNPEQYF
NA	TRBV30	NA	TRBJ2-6	TGTGCCTCGGAGTTAGGGGCCAACGTCCTGACTTTC	CASELGANVLTF
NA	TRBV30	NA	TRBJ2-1	TGTGCCTGGACCCCCGACAGCTACAATGAGCAGTTCTTC	CAWTPDSYNEQFF
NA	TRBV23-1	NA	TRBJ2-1	TGCGCCACCTGTACAGGGAAGGCCTACAATGAGCAGTTCTTC	CATCTGKAYNEQFF
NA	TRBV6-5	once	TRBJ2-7	TGTGCCAGCAGGGACATTCGCGAGCAGTACTTC	CASRDIREQYF
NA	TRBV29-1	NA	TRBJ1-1	TGCAGCATATCATATCGGGAAGCTTTCTTT	CSISYREAFF
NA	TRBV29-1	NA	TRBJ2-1	TGCAGCGTCCAAGGAGGGGATGAGCAGTTCTTC	CSVQGGDEQFF
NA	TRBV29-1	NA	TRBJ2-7	TGCAGCGTGGGAGGTGGAGCCGCGAGCTCCTACGAGCAGTACTTC	CSVGGGAASSYEQYF
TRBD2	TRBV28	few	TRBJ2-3	TGTGCCAGCAGTTTGTCAGCGGGAGGGCCCTTCGATACGCAGTATTTT	CASSLSAGGPFDTQYF
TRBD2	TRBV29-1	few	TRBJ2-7	TGCAGCGTTTCGGGACTAGCGGAGAGCTCCTACGAGCAGTACTTC	CSVSGLAESSYEQYF
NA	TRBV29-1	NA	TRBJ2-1	TGCAGCGTCCCTCGGGGAGATGAGCAGTTCTTC	CSVPRGDEQFF
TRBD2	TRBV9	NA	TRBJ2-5	TGTGCCAGCAGCCCTAGCGGCGGGGAGACCCAGTACTTC	CASSPSGGETQYF
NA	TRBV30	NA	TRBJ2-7	TGTGCCTGGAGCACTATACGCGCCTACGAGCAGTACTTC	CAWSTIRAYEQYF
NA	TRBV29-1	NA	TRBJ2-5	TGCAGCGCGAGAACCCGACAGGTTGACTGGATGGGAGGAGAGACCCAGTACTTC	CSARTRQVDWMGGETQYF
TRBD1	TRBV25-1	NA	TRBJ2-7	TGTGCCAGCAGTGAAGGCAGGGGGCCTTCCTACGAGCAGTACTTC	CASSEGRGPSYEQYF
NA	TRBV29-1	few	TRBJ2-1	TGCAGCGTCGGGTGGGACTCCTTCAATGAGCAGTTCTTC	CSVGWDSFNEQFF
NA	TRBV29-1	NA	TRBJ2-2	TGCAGCGTTGAGGTTACCGGGACTGAGAACACCGGGGAGCTGTTTTTT	CSVEVTGTENTGELFF
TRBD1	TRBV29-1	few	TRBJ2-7	TGCAGCGCCGGCGGACAGGGGGGCCCCGTCGAGCAGTACTTC	CSAGGQGGPVEQYF
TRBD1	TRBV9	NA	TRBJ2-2	TGTGCCAGCAGCGTAGGGACAGGCGTTGCGAACACCGGGGAGCTGTTTTTT	CASSVGTGVANTGELFF
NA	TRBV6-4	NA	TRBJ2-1	TGTGCCAGCAGTGACTCGGGGGCGGAATACAATGAGCAGTTCTTC	CASSDSGAEYNEQFF
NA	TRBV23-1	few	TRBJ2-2	TGCGCCAGCAGTCGGGGGGGACAGCCTACGAACACCGGGGAGCTGTTTTTT	CASSRGGQPTNTGELFF
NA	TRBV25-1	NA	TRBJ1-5	TGTGCCAGCAGTGAAGAACAGGGTAATCAGCCCCAGCATTTT	CASSEEQGNQPQHF
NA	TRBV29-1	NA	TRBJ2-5	TGCAGCGTTGCGTGGGGACTCCAAGAGACCCAGTACTTC	CSVAWGLQETQYF
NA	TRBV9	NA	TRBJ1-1	TGTGCCAGCAGCGTAAGACAGGATCACACTGAAGCTTTCTTT	CASSVRQDHTEAFF
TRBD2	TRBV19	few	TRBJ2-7	TGTGCCAGTAGTTCCGGACTAGCGGGAGTACACGAGCAGTACTTC	CASSSGLAGVHEQYF
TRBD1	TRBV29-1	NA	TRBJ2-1	TGCAGCGTAGGGGGCGGCGAGCAGTTCTTC	CSVGGGEQFF
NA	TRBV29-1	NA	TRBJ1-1	TGCAGCTGCCTTCTGGGGCCAGCTGAAGCTTTCTTT	CSCLLGPAEAFF
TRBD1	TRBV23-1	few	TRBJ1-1	TGCGCCAGCAGTCAAGGGACAGTTTCGGGCACTGAAGCTTTCTTT	CASSQGTVSGTEAFF
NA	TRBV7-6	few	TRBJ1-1	TGTGCCAGCAGCTTAGCCCCAGGACAGGAAGCTTTCTTT	CASSLAPGQEAFF
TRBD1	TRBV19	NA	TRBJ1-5	TGTGCCAGTCAGCCGGGACAGGGGCTTCAGCCCCAGCATTTT	CASQPGQGLQPQHF
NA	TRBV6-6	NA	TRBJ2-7	TGTGCCAGCAGTTACCCAGGGGACTACGAGCAGTACTTC	CASSYPGDYEQYF
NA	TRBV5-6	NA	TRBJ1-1	TGTGCCAGCTCCGGGTGGGTCACTGAAGCTTTCTTT	CASSGWVTEAFF
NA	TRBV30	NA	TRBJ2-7	TGTGCCTGGAGTGAAGGTACCAGGGGAGGCTCCGAGCAGTACTTC	CAWSEGTRGGSEQYF
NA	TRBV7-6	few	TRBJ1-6	TGTGCCAGCAGCTTATCGGGGGGCTATAATTCACCCCTCCACTTT	CASSLSGGYNSPLHF
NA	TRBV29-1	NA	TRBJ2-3	TGCAGCGTTGAGCAAAGGTGGGGCACAGATACGCAGTATTTT	CSVEQRWGTDTQYF